This T cell receptor (beta chain) derives from a study of T cells in localized non-small cell lung cancer. Overall study findings and caveats: Within adjacent lung there appeared a median 57 of the top 100 tumor clones.

This CDR3 spans 14 amino acids. Trimming removed 6 bases from V and 5 bases from J, with 11 bases in between. Germline CDR1 and CDR2: MNHEY and SMNVEV (reference sequence). With respect to this clone: The antigen remains unidentified.

Repertoires were generated with immunoSEQ multiplex PCR, while TCRdb's copy carries only in-frame clones and drops some. The profile shows about 52,000 clones, around nine tenths of them singletons. This sequence was found in a female donor with stage II lung adenocarcinoma. The chain joins TRBV27 to TRBJ1-6; TRBD1 might be the D (6 bases). The source material was PBMCs, sampled before any cancer treatment. CDR3 residues: CASRHDRNNSPLHF. The CDR3 DNA follows: TGTGCCAGCAGGCATGACAGGAATAATTCACCCCTCCACTTT.